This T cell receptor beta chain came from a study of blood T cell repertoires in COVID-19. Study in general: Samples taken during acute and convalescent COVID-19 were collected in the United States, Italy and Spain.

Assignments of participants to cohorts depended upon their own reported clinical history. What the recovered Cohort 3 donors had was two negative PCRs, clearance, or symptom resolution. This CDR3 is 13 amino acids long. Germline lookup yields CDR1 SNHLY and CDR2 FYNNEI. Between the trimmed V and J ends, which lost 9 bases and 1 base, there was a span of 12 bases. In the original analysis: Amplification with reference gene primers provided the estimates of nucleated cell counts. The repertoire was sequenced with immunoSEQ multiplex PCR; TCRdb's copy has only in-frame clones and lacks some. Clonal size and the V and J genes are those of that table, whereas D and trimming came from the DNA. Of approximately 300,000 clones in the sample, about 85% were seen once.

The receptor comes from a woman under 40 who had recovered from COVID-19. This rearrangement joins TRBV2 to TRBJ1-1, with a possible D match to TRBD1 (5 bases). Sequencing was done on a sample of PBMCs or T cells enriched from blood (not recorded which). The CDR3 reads CARTRGGNTEAFF. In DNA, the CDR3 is TGTGCCAGGACGCGGGGGGGGAACACTGAAGCTTTCTTT.